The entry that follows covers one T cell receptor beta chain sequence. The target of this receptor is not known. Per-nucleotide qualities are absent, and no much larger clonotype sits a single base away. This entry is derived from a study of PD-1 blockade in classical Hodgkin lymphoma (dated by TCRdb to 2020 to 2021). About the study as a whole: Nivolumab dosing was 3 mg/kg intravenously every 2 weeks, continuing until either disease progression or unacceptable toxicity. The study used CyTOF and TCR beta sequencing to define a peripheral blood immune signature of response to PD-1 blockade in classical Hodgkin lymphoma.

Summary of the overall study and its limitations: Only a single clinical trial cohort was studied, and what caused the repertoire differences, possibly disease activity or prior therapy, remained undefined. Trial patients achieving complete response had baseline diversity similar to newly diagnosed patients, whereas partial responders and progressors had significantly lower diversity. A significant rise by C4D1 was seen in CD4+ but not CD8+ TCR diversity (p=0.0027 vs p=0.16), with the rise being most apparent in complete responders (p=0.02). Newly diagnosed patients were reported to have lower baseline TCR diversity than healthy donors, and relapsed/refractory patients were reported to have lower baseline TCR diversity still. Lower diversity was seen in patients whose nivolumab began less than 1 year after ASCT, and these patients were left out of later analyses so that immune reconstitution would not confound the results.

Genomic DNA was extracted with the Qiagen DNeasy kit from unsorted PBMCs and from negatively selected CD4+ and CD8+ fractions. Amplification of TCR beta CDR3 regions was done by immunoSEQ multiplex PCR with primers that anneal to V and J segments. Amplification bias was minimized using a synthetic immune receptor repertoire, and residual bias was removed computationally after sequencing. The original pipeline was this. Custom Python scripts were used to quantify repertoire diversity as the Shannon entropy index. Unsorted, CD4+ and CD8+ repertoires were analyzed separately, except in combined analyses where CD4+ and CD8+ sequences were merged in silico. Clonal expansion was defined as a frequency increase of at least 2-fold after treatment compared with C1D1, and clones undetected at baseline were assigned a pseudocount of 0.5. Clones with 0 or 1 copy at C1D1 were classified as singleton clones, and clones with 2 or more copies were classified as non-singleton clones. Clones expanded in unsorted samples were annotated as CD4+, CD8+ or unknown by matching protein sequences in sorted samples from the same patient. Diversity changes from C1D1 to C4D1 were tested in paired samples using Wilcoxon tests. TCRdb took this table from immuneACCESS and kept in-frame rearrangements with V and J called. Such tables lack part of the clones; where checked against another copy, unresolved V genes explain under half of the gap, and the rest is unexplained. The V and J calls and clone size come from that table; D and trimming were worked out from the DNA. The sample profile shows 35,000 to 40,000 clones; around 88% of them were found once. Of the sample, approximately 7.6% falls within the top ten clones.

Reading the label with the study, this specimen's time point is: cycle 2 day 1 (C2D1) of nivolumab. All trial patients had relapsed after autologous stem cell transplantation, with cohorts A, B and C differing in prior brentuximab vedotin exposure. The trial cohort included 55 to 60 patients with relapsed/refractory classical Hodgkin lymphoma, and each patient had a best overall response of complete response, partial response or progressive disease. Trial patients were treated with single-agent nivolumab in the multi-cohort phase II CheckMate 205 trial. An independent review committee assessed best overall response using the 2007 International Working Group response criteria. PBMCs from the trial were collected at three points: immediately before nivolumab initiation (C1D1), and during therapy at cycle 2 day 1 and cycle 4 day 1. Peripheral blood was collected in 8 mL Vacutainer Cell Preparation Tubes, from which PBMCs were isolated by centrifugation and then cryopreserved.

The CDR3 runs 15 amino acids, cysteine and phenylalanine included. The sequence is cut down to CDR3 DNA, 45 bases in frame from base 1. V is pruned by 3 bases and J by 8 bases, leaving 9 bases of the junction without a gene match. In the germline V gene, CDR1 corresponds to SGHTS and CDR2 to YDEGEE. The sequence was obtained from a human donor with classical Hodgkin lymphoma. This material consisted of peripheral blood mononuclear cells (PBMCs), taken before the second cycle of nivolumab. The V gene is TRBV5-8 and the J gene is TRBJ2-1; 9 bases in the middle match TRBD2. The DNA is TGTGCCAGCAGCTACGAGGAGCGGGAGGTATATGAGCAGTTCTTC. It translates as CASSYEEREVYEQFF.